Listed below are T cell receptor beta chains from one sample, sequenced in a study of somatic mutations in cytotoxic T cells in rheumatoid arthritis. Assay: immunoSEQ multiplex PCR; the TCRdb copy retains only in-frame clones and omits some. The repertoire holds 10,000 to 12,000 clones, with more than 75% as singletons. Sequencing was carried out using CD8+ T cells sorted from blood. The source of these receptors is an adult with rheumatoid arthritis. Both conserved end residues are part of each CDR3. The D gene is left open where the match is weak. Clone size is shown for a subset of rows, as once, few, many or a class of expanded clone.

DNA: TGCGCCAGCAGCTTGGAACCAGCCTACGAGCAGTACTTC; CDR3: CASSLEPAYEQYF; J: TRBJ2-7; size: NA; V: TRBV5-1; D: NA
DNA: TGTGCCAGCAGCTTAGAAGTGGGAAATGAGCAGTTCTTC; CDR3: CASSLEVGNEQFF; J: TRBJ2-1; size: NA; V: TRBV7-2; D: NA
DNA: TGTGCCAGCAGCTTACCTGGGACTCATTATGGGGCCAACGTCCTGACTTTC; CDR3: CASSLPGTHYGANVLTF; J: TRBJ2-6; size: NA; V: TRBV7-3; D: NA
DNA: TGTGCCAGCATCGGCCCAAGTTACGAGCAGTACTTC; CDR3: CASIGPSYEQYF; J: TRBJ2-7; size: few; V: TRBV6-1; D: NA
DNA: TGTGCCAGCAGCTTCGGCAGGATAGGCACCGGGGAGCTGTTTTTT; CDR3: CASSFGRIGTGELFF; J: TRBJ2-2; size: NA; V: TRBV7-9; D: NA
DNA: TGCGCCAGCAGCCTGGGACAGGGAAGAGGTGAAAAACTGTTTTTT; CDR3: CASSLGQGRGEKLFF; J: TRBJ1-4; size: NA; V: TRBV4-3; D: TRBD1
DNA: TGTGCCAGCAGCATTGGACAGGGCTGGGAGAACACTGAAGCTTTCTTT; CDR3: CASSIGQGWENTEAFF; J: TRBJ1-1; size: NA; V: TRBV9; D: TRBD1
DNA: TGCGCCAGCAGCCAAGATCTTCGGGACAGGGTGGACGAGCAGTACTTC; CDR3: CASSQDLRDRVDEQYF; J: TRBJ2-7; size: NA; V: TRBV4-3; D: TRBD1
DNA: TGTGCCAGCAGGGGCACAGGGCGGTACTACAATGAGCAGTTCTTC; CDR3: CASRGTGRYYNEQFF; J: TRBJ2-1; size: NA; V: TRBV6-1; D: NA
DNA: TGCGCCAGCAGCCAAGAACCTCCGGGCGGGGAAGAGACCCAGTACTTC; CDR3: CASSQEPPGGEETQYF; J: TRBJ2-5; size: NA; V: TRBV4-1; D: NA
DNA: TGCAGCGTTGACAGGCTAGCGGGGGGCCAAGAGACCCAGTACTTC; CDR3: CSVDRLAGGQETQYF; J: TRBJ2-5; size: NA; V: TRBV29-1; D: TRBD2
DNA: TGTGCCAGCAGTTTCAACTTGAACACTGAAGCTTTCTTT; CDR3: CASSFNLNTEAFF; J: TRBJ1-1; size: NA; V: TRBV28; D: NA
DNA: TGTGCCATCAGTGAGGGACAGCTTGAGCAGTTCTTC; CDR3: CAISEGQLEQFF; J: TRBJ2-1; size: NA; V: TRBV10-3; D: NA
DNA: TGTGCCAGCAGTTCCCACGAAGCTTTCTTT; CDR3: CASSSHEAFF; J: TRBJ1-1; size: NA; V: TRBV28; D: NA
DNA: TGTGCCAGCAGCGGGGCCGGGACGGTTAACACTGAAGCTTTCTTT; CDR3: CASSGAGTVNTEAFF; J: TRBJ1-1; size: NA; V: TRBV5-4; D: NA
DNA: TGTGCCAGCAGCGGTAGCGGGGGGGCCGGAGAGACCCAGTACTTC; CDR3: CASSGSGGAGETQYF; J: TRBJ2-5; size: once; V: TRBV9; D: TRBD2
DNA: TGTGCCAGCAGCTTAATTGTAGGACTGGCCACGAACAATGAGCAGTTCTTC; CDR3: CASSLIVGLATNNEQFF; J: TRBJ2-1; size: NA; V: TRBV7-2; D: NA
DNA: TGCGCCAGCAGCCTCGGACTAGCGGGGACCTACTACGAGCAGTACTTC; CDR3: CASSLGLAGTYYEQYF; J: TRBJ2-7; size: NA; V: TRBV5-1; D: TRBD2
DNA: TGTGCCAGCAGTGCAGGGACAGGAGGTTACAATGAGCAGTTCTTC; CDR3: CASSAGTGGYNEQFF; J: TRBJ2-1; size: NA; V: TRBV27; D: TRBD1
DNA: TGTGCCAGCAGCAAAGGGGATCGCGACAGGGTCTCCCACGAGCAGTACTTC; CDR3: CASSKGDRDRVSHEQYF; J: TRBJ2-7; size: NA; V: TRBV21-1; D: NA
DNA: TGCGCCAGCTTGGACACAGGGGGCGTAGGGGAGACCCAGTACTTC; CDR3: CASLDTGGVGETQYF; J: TRBJ2-5; size: NA; V: TRBV5-1; D: TRBD1
DNA: TGTGCCAGCAGTCCGGACAGGCTATACACCGGGGAGCTGTTTTTT; CDR3: CASSPDRLYTGELFF; J: TRBJ2-2; size: NA; V: TRBV28; D: TRBD1
DNA: TGTGCCAGCAGCTCGCCCGCGGGCGACCTCTCCTACGAGCAGTACTTC; CDR3: CASSSPAGDLSYEQYF; J: TRBJ2-7; size: NA; V: TRBV7-8; D: NA
DNA: TGTGCCAGTAGTATGGAAGGGGCCTTCTACGAGCAGTACTTC; CDR3: CASSMEGAFYEQYF; J: TRBJ2-7; size: once; V: TRBV19; D: NA
DNA: TGTGCCAGCAGCCCCAGACCGAACTCTAATTCACCCCTCCACTTT; CDR3: CASSPRPNSNSPLHF; J: TRBJ1-6; size: NA; V: TRBV7-2; D: NA
DNA: TGTGCCAGCAGTTATGGGGTTGGTGAAGCTTTCTTT; CDR3: CASSYGVGEAFF; J: TRBJ1-1; size: NA; V: TRBV6-5; D: NA
DNA: TGTGCCTCTATAGCGTCGAACACAGATACGCAGTATTTT; CDR3: CASIASNTDTQYF; J: TRBJ2-3; size: NA; V: TRBV5-6; D: NA
DNA: TGTGCCAGCAGCCCTGACAGGAGCAATCAGCCCCAGCATTTT; CDR3: CASSPDRSNQPQHF; J: TRBJ1-5; size: few; V: TRBV7-8; D: NA
DNA: TGTGCCAGTAGTATGGGAGGCAATCAGCCCCAGCATTTT; CDR3: CASSMGGNQPQHF; J: TRBJ1-5; size: NA; V: TRBV19; D: NA
DNA: TGTGCCAGCAGCGTGTCTGGGGTCTATGGCTACACCTTC; CDR3: CASSVSGVYGYTF; J: TRBJ1-2; size: few; V: TRBV9; D: NA
DNA: TGTGCCAGCAGTTTAGTGGTTGCAGATACGCAGTATTTT; CDR3: CASSLVVADTQYF; J: TRBJ2-3; size: NA; V: TRBV27; D: NA
DNA: TGTGCCAGCAGTTACGAACAGGGCCCCTCACCCCTCCACTTT; CDR3: CASSYEQGPSPLHF; J: TRBJ1-6; size: once; V: TRBV6-5; D: NA